This entry is about one T cell receptor (beta chain). This record comes from a study of blood T cell repertoires in COVID-19. Study context: PBMCs, B-cell-depleted T cells, or T cells provided the cDNA or gDNA that made up the material.

This CDR3 has 16 amino acids. The V end was cut by 4 bases, the J end by 4 bases, with 19 bases between. From germline, CDR1 is MDHEN and CDR2 SYDVKM. In the authors' methods: Estimation of nucleated cell counts relied on the amplification of reference gene primers. Profiling relied on immunoSEQ multiplex PCR, and the TCRdb table lists in-frame clones only, not all of them. That table is the source of V, J and clone size, and D and trimming were worked out from the DNA. The sample carries about 260,000 clones, about 87% recorded once. Contact with a PCR-confirmed or clinician-diagnosed COVID-19 case occurred within 2 weeks of entry.

The rearrangement links TRBV28 to TRBJ1-2; perhaps TRBD1 as D (6 bases). Sequenced input: PBMCs or T cells enriched from blood (not recorded which). The sequence came from a man aged 50-60 years who had been exposed to COVID-19. CDR3 DNA sequence: TGTGCCAGCAGTTCGCCTGGACAGCTAAGTAGCTATGGCTACACCTTC. Protein sequence: CASSSPGQLSSYGYTF.